This TCR beta chain stems from a study of shared clonotypes between healthy human individuals. Study-wide results and caveats: Collection of samples was limited to blood; tissue repertoires likely differ.

The length of the CDR3 is 14 residues. Germline V gives CDR1 ENHRY, CDR2 SYGVKD. Deep-level running was used for the assay. Unsorted PBMC DNA sequencing spanned ten immunoSEQ deep assay plates. As handled by the study authors: With immunoSEQ giving junction-only sequences and no quality scores, filtering differed. The repertoire was sequenced with immunoSEQ multiplex PCR; TCRdb's copy has only in-frame clones and lacks some. V and J calls and clone size are copied from that table; D and trimming were computed from the DNA. The sample includes a few hundred thousand clones, over 60% seen only once; the top ten take around 13%. This clone was seen only once. The antigen is undetermined. A much larger clone differs by one base, so this may be a read error. The same CDR3 is also encoded by other DNA sequences in this sample.

The sequence was obtained from a middle-aged woman in good health. Some clones in this sample may be carry-over from other donors' samples. The chain uses TRBV10-3 and TRBJ1-1; no reliable D call. What was sequenced was PBMCs. CDR3 loop: CAIRTEIPNTEAFF. The CDR3 region has the DNA TGTGCCATCAGGACGGAGATCCCGAACACTGAAGCTTTCTTC.